A single sample gave rise to the 6 T cell receptor beta chains below, sequenced in a study of CD8+ T cells in alopecia areata. Once RNA had been extracted, it was reverse transcribed into cDNA to act as the sequencing template. Clones were read by immunoSEQ multiplex PCR, and TCRdb kept only the in-frame ones, dropping some. The table records some 190,000 clones, around 49% of them present only once. Regarding treatment: oral pan-JAK inhibitor, 5-10 mg twice daily. The sequences come from CD8+ T cells sorted from blood, collected at week 52, from a patient treated with tofacitinib. Source of these receptors: a human donor with alopecia areata.

The V gene is TRBV30, the J gene TRBJ1-1, with D possibly being TRBD1 (5 bases). Germline V gives CDR1 GTSNPN, CDR2 SVGIG (reference sequence). There are 12 residues in the CDR3. V was cut by 3 bases and J by 5 bases, with 10 bases left in between. The CDR3 reads CAWSRDRTEAFF. CDR3 DNA sequence: TGTGCCTGGAGCAGGGATAGGACTGAAGCTTTCTTT.

This clone has just a few counts. The chain is built from TRBV5-4 and TRBJ2-5; 8 bases fit TRBD2. The CDR3 consists of 16 residues. Germline V lookup: CDR1 SGHNT, CDR2 YYREEE (reference sequence). Germline trimming cut 3 bases from V and 2 bases from J; bases unmatched to any gene: 9. CDR3 residues: CASSWGPGGAQETQYF. The DNA for the CDR3 is TGTGCCAGCAGCTGGGGACCCGGGGGGGCGCAAGAGACCCAGTACTTC.

The J gene is TRBJ2-1, the V gene TRBV5-1; the match to TRBD1 covers 9 bases. V was clipped by 0 bases and J by 3 bases; unmatched bases: 4. The length of the CDR3 is 16 residues. The germline gives CDR1 SGHRS, CDR2 YFSETQ. CDR3 nucleotide sequence: TGCGCCAGCAGCTTGGTAGGGACAGGGTTCTACAATGAGCAGTTCTTC. It specifies CASSLVGTGFYNEQFF.

V usage is TRBV13 and J usage is TRBJ2-4; D may match TRBD1 or TRBD2 (6 bases each). With 1 base removed from V and 3 bases from J, the gap between germline ends came to 22 bases. The CDR3 has 19 amino acids. The V gene's germline CDR1 is PRHDT and CDR2 FYEKMQ (reference sequence). The CDR3 protein is CASSLETGGFSAGKNIQYF. The CDR3 DNA follows: TGTGCCAGCAGCTTAGAGACAGGAGGGTTCTCCGCGGGCAAAAACATTCAGTACTTC.

The chain links TRBV29-1 to TRBJ1-1; D is ambiguous. Per the germline V gene, CDR1 is SQVTM and CDR2 is ANQGSEA. Trimming pared 8 bases from V and 7 bases from J, leaving 17 bases between. The CDR3 consists of 12 residues. The DNA for the CDR3 is TGCAGCCTCAGGACCGGGGAAGGTGAAGCTTTCTTT. Amino acid sequence: CSLRTGEGEAFF.

The chain employs TRBV6-5 and TRBJ1-5; 9 bases line up with TRBD1. The V gene end was trimmed by 5 bases and the J gene end by 1 base; junction bases not matched to a gene: 0. CDR1 and CDR2 from the germline V gene are MNHEY and SVGAGI. This CDR3 contains 14 residues. The CDR3: CASSGQGSNQPQHF. The DNA of the CDR3 is TGTGCCAGCAGTGGACAGGGGAGCAATCAGCCCCAGCATTTT.